What follows is one T cell receptor (beta chain) and its context. Here immunoSEQ multiplex PCR was the method, and the copy in TCRdb shows in-frame clones only, minus some. The data contain 70,000 to 75,000 clones, roughly 84% of them singletons. This sample is part of a study of PD-L1 blockade in urothelial cancer. V was pared by 5 bases and J by 5 bases, with 16 bases between. The CDR3 consists of 14 residues. CDR1 and CDR2 from the germline V gene are ENHRY and SYGVKD. Time point described: pretreatment peripheral blood. Patients had locally advanced or metastatic urothelial carcinoma. V is TRBV10-3 and J is TRBJ2-7; tentative D call: TRBD1 (6 bases). Sample: PBMCs, taken around atezolizumab (anti-PD-L1) treatment. The receptor was derived from a woman between 65 and 79 years old with urothelial cancer. Here the CDR3 reads CAISKAPQGHEQYF. CDR3 in DNA: TGTGCCATCAGTAAGGCCCCACAGGGTCACGAGCAGTACTTC.